Listed below are T cell receptor beta chains from one sample, sequenced in a study of early T cells in non-severe SARS-CoV-2 infection. TCRdb independently ran MiXCR on the 5' RACE reads; one entry per CDR3 protein. The sample includes over 100,000 distinct CDR3 sequences, around 14% of them seen just once. The specimen sequenced was whole blood. The receptors were sampled from an adult who was a healthcare worker with PCR-confirmed SARS-CoV-2 infection or an uninfected control (not recorded which). The CDR3 runs from the conserved cysteine through the conserved F or W. Each record gives: J gene, D gene, V gene, CDR3 protein. The D gene is left open where the match is weak.

>TRBJ2-7|TRBD2|TRBV6-2/TRBV6-3
CALRRLAGTNRYEQYF
>TRBJ1-2|.|TRBV25-1
CASSEFGGDGYTF
>TRBJ2-7|.|TRBV20-1
CSASPYYEQYF
>TRBJ2-1|.|TRBV7-2
CASSPQPGVLGEQFF
>TRBJ2-4|TRBD1|TRBV19
CASSIALRQGPIQYF
>TRBJ2-2|.|TRBV20-1
CSASLANTGELFF
>TRBJ2-7|TRBD2|TRBV2
CASSGLAGARYEQYF
>TRBJ1-1|.|TRBV6-6
CASSYSRPDEAFF
>TRBJ2-5|TRBD1|TRBV19
CASSSGTGGSETQYF
>TRBJ1-4|.|TRBV15
CATSRDYTRGEKLFF
>TRBJ2-2|TRBD1|TRBV28
CASTPGTGFGGELFF
>TRBJ2-1|.|TRBV4-1
CASSQAGRRNEQFF